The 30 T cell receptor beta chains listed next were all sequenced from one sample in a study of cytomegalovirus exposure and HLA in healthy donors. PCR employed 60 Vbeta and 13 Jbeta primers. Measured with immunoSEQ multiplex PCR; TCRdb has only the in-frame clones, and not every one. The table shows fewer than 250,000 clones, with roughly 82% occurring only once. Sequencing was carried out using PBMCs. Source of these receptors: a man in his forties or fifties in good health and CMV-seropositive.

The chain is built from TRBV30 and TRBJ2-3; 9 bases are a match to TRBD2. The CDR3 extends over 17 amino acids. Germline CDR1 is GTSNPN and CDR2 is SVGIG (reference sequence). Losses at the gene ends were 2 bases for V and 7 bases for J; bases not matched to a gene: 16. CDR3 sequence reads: CAWSPQGREGGSNTQYF. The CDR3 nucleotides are TGTGCCTGGAGTCCTCAGGGGCGGGAGGGTGGGAGCAATACGCAGTATTTT.

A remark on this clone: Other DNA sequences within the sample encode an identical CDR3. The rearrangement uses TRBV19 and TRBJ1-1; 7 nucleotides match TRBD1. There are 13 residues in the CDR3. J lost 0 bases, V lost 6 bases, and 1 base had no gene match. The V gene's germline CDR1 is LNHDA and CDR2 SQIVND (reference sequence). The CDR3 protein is CASSDRVNTEAFF. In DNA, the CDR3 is TGTGCCAGTAGCGACAGGGTGAACACTGAAGCTTTCTTT.

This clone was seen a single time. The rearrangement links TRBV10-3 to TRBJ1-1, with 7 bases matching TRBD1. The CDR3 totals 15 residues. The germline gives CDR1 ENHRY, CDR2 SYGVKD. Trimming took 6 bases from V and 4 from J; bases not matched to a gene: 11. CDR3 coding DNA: TGTGCCATCAGCAATCTAGGGGGCCTGAGCACTGAAGCTTTCTTT. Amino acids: CAISNLGGLSTEAFF.

This CDR3 reads CASSQDGGIGTDTQYF. The CDR3 DNA reads as TGCGCCAGCAGCCAAGACGGCGGGATCGGCACAGATACGCAGTATTTT. This chain uses TRBV4-1 with TRBJ2-3; D possibly corresponds to TRBD2 (6 bases). From germline, CDR1 is MGHRA and CDR2 YSYEKL. V gave up 0 bases and J gave up 1 base, with 11 bases separating them. The CDR3 spans 16 residues.

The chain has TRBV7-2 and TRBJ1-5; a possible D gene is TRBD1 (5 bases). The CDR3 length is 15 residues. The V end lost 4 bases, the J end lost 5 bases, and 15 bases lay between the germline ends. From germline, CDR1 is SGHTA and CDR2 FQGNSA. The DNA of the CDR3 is TGTGCCAGCAGCTCCCACGGGGGTTCCTATCAGCCCCAGCATTTT. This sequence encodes CASSSHGGSYQPQHF.

The CDR3 loop is CASSLARAGGIYNEQFF. DNA of the CDR3: TGTGCCAGCAGCTTAGCGCGGGCGGGAGGGATCTACAATGAGCAGTTCTTC. This chain links TRBV7-2 with TRBJ2-1, with TRBD2 identical over 9 bases. This CDR3 region has 17 residues. V gave up 0 bases and J gave up 3 bases; unmatched junction bases: 6. CDR1 and CDR2 (germline): SGHTA, FQGNSA. Complete variable domain (other parts from reference TRBV7-2 and TRBJ2-1): GAGVSQSPSNKVTEKGKDVELRCDPISGHTALYWYRQSLGQGLEFLIYFQGNSAPDKSGLPSDRFSAERTGGSVSTLTIQRTQQEDSAVYLCASSLARAGGIYNEQFFGPGTRLTVL.

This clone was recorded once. As DNA, the CDR3 is TGTGCCAGCAGCTCCAGGCTGGCGTCGAACACCGGGGAGCTGTTTTTT. Encoded protein: CASSSRLASNTGELFF. The V and J genes are TRBV11-3 and TRBJ2-2, with D unclear. The length of the CDR3 is 16 residues. Germline V CDR1 and CDR2: SGHNT, YENEEA. Deletions cut 4 bases from V and 0 bases from J, with 12 bases between.

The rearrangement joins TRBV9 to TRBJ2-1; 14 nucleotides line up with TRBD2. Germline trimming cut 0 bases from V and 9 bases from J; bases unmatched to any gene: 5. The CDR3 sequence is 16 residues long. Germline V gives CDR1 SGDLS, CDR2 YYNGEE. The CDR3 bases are TGTGCCAGCAGCGTAGTCGGGACTAGCGGGAGAGCTGAGCAGTTCTTC. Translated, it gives CASSVVGTSGRAEQFF.

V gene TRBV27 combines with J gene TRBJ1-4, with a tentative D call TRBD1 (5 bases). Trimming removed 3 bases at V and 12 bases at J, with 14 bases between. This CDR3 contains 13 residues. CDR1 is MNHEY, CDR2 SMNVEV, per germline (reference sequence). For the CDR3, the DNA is TGTGCCAGCAGTTTCCACTCTGCGGGGGAACTGTTTTTT. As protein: CASSFHSAGELFF.

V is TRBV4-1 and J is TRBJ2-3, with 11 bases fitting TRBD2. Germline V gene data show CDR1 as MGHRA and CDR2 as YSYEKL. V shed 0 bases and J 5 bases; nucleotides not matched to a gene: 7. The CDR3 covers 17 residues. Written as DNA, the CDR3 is TGCGCCAGCAGCCAAGAAGGTAGCGGGAGGGCCGTAGATACGCAGTATTTT. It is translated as CASSQEGSGRAVDTQYF.

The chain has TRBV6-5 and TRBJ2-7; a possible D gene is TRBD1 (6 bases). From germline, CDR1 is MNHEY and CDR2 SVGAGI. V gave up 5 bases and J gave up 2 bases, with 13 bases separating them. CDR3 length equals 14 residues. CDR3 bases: TGTGCCAGCAGTAGCCGGGACAACCCCTACGAGCAGTACGTC. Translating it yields CASSSRDNPYEQYV.

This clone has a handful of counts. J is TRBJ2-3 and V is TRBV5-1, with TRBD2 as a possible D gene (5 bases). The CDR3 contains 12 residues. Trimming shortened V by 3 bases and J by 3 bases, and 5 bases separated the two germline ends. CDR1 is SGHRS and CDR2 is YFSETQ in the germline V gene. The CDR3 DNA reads TGCGCCAGCAGCTGGACTACAGATACGCAGTATTTT. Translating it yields CASSWTTDTQYF.

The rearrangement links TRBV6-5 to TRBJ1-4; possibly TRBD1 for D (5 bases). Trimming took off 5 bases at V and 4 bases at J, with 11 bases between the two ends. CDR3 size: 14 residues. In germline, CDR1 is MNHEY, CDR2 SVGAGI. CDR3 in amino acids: CASSTRGSNEKLFF. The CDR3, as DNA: TGTGCCAGCAGTACCCGGGGGAGTAATGAAAAACTGTTTTTT.

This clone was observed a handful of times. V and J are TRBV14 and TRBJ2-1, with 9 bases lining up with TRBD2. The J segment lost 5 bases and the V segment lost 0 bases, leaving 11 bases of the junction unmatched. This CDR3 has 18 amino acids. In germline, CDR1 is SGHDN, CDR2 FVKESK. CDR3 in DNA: TGTGCCAGCAGCCAAGAAGCCTTGGGGGTAGCGGGAGACAATGAGCAGTTCTTC. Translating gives CASSQEALGVAGDNEQFF.

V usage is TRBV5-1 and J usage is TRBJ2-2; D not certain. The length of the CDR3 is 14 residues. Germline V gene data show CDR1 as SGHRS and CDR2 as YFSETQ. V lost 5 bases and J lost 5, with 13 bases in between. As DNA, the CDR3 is TGCGCCAGCAGGAGGAACCATGGGACCGGGGAGCTGTTTTTT. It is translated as CASRRNHGTGELFF. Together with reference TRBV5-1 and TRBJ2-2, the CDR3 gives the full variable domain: KAGVTQTPRYLIKTRGQQVTLSCSPISGHRSVSWYQQTPGQGLQFLFEYFSETQRNKGNFPGRFSGRQFSNSRSEMNVSTLELGDSALYLCASRRNHGTGELFFGEGSRLTVL.

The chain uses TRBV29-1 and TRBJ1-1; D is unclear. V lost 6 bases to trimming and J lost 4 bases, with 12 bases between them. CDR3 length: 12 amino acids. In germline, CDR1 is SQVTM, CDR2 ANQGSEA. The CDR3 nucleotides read TGCAGCGTAGCCCTTGGTGGCACTGAAGCTTTCTTT. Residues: CSVALGGTEAFF.

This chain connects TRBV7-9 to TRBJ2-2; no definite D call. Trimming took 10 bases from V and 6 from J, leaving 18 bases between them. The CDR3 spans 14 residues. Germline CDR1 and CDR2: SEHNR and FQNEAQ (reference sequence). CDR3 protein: CATIQLRWAGELFF. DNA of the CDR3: TGTGCCACCATTCAACTAAGGTGGGCCGGGGAGCTGTTTTTT.

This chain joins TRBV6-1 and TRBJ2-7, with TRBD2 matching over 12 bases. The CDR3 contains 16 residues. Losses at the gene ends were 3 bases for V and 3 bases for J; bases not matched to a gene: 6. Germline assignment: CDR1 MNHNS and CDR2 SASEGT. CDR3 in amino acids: CASSESLGLAGYEQYV. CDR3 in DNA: TGTGCCAGCAGTGAGTCCTTGGGACTAGCGGGCTACGAGCAGTACGTC.

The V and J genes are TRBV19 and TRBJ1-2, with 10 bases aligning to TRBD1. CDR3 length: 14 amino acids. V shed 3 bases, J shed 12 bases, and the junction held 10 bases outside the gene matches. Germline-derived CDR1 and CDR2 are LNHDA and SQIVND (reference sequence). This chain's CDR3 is CASSILDRGSPHTF. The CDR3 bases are TGTGCCAGTAGTATTCTGGACAGGGGGTCCCCCCACACCTTC.

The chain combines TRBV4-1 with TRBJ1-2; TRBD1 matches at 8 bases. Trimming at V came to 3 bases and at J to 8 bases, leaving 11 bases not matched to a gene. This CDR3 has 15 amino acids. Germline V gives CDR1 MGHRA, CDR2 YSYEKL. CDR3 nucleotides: TGCGCCAGCAGCCAGGACCTCGGACAGGGTCGGGGCTACACCTTC. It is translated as CASSQDLGQGRGYTF.

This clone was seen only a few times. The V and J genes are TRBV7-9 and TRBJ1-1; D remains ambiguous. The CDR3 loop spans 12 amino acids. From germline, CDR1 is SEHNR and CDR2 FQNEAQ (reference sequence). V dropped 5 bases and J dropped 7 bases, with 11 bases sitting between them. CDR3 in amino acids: CASSHGLFEAFF. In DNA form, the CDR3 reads TGTGCCAGCAGCCACGGACTTTTTGAAGCTTTCTTT.

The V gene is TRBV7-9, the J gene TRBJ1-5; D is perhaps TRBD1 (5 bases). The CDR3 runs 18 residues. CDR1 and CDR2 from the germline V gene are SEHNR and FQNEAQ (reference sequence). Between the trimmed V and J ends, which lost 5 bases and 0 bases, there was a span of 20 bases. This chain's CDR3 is CASSTTVSGNYSNQPQHF. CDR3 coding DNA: TGTGCCAGCAGCACGACCGTTTCAGGGAATTATAGCAATCAGCCCCAGCATTTT.

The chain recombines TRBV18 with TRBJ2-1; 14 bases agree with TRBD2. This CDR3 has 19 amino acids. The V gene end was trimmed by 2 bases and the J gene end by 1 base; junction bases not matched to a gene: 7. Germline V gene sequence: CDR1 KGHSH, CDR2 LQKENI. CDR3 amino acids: CASSPTGLAGVESYNEQFF. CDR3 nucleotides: TGTGCCAGCTCACCAACGGGACTAGCGGGAGTCGAGTCCTACAATGAGCAGTTCTTC.

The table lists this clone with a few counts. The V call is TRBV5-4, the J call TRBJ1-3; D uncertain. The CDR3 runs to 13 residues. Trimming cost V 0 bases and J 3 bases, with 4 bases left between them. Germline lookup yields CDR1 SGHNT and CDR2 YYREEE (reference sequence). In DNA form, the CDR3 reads TGTGCCAGCAGCTTGGTAGATGGAAACACCATATATTTT. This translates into CASSLVDGNTIYF.

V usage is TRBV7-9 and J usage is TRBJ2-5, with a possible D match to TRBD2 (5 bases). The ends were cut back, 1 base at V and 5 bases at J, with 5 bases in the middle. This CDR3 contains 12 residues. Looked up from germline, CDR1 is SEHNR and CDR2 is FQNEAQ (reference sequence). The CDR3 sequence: CASSLVAETQYF. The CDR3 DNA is TGTGCCAGCAGCTTAGTAGCGGAGACCCAGTACTTC. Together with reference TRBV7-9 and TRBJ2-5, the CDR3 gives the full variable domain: DTGVSQNPRHKITKRGQNVTFRCDPISEHNRLYWYRQTLGQGPEFLTYFQNEAQLEKSRLLSDRFSAERPKGSFSTLEIQRTEQGDSAMYLCASSLVAETQYFGPGTRLLVL.

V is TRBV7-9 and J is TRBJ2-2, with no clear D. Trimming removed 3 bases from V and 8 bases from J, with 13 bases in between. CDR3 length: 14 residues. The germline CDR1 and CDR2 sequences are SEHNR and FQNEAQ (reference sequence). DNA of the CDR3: TGTGCCAGCAGCTTTGCGGCTAGATTAGGGGAGCTGTTTTTT. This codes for CASSFAARLGELFF.

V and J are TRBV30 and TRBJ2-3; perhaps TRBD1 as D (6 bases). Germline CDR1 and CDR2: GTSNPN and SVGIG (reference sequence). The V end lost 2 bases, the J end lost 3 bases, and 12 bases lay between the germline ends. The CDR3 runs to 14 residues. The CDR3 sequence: CAWSTYTGTDTQYF. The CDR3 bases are TGTGCCTGGAGTACCTATACAGGGACAGATACGCAGTATTTT.

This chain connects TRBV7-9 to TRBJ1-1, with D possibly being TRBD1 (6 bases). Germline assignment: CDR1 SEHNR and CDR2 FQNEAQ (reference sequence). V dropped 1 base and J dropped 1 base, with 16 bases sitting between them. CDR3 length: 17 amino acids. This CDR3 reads CASSLVRARDKNTEAFF. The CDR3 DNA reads TGTGCCAGCAGCTTAGTGAGGGCCCGGGACAAGAACACTGAAGCTTTCTTT.

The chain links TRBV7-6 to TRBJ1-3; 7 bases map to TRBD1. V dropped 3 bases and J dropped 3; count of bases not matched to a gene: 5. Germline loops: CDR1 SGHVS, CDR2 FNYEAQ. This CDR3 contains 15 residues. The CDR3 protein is CASSLRDRDGNTIYF. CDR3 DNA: TGTGCCAGCAGCTTGAGAGACAGGGATGGAAACACCATATATTTT.

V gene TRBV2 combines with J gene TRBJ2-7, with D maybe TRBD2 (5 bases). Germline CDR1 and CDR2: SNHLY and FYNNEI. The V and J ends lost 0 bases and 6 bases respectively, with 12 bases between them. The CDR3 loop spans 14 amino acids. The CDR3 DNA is TGTGCCAGCAGTGAAGCGCGAGAGAGGGCCGAGCAGTACGTC. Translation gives CASSEARERAEQYV.